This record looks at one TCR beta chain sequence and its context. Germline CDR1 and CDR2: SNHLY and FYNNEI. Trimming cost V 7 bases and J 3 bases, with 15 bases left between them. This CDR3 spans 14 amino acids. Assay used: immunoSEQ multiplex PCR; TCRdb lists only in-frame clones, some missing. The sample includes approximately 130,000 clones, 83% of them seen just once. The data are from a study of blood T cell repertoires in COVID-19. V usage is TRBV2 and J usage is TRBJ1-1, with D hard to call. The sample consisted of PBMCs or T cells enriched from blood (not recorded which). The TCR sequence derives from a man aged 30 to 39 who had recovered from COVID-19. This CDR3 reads CASNDWASYTEAFF. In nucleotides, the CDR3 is TGTGCCAGCAATGATTGGGCCAGCTACACTGAAGCTTTCTTT.